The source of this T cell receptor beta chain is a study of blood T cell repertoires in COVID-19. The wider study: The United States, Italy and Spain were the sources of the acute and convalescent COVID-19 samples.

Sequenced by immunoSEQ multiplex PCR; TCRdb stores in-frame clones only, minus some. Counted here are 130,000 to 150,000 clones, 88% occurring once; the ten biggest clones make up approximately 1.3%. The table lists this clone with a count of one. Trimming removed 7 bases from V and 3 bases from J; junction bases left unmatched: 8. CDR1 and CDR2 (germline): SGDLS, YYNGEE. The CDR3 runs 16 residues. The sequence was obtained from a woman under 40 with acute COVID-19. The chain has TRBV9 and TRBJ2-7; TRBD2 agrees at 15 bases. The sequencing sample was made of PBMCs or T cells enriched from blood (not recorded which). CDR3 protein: CASPRTSGREGYEQYF. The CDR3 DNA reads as TGTGCCAGCCCCCGGACTAGCGGGAGGGAGGGCTACGAGCAGTACTTC. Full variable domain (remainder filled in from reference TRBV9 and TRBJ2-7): DSGVTQTPKHLITATGQRVTLRCSPRSGDLSVYWYQQSLDQGLQFLIQYYNGEERAKGNILERFSAQQFPDLHSELNLSSLELGDSALYFCASPRTSGREGYEQYFGPGTRLTVT.